These 8 T cell receptor beta chains originate from one sample sequenced in a study of type 1 regulatory T cells. Via MiXCR, TCRdb re-called the reads, giving one row per CDR3 protein. Found here are approximately 97,000 distinct CDR3 sequences, 25% to 40% of them singletons; the top ten hold 2.2%. Sequenced: CD4+ T cells, either the whole sample or a sorted fraction (not recorded which). The receptors stem from a human donor in good health.

This clonotype was observed many times. V and J are TRBV20-1 and TRBJ1-5, with 7 positions matching TRBD1. The length of the CDR3 is 14 residues. The germline V gene has CDR1 DFQATT and CDR2 SNEGSKA (reference sequence). J gave up 4 bases and V 2 bases, and 5 bases lay outside the gene matches. CDR3 loop: CSARLTGVNQPQHF. DNA of the CDR3: TGCAGTGCTAGACTAACAGGGGTGAATCAGCCCCAGCATTTT.

The V call is TRBV6-2 or TRBV6-3, the J call TRBJ2-1; no clear D. CDR1 MNHEY and CDR2 SVGEGT come from the germline V gene. CDR3 length: 15 amino acids. The germline V and J ends were trimmed by 3 bases and 5 bases, with 14 bases remaining between them. The DNA for the CDR3 is TGTGCCAGCAGTTATTTGGGTGTCAGCAACAATGAGCAGTTCTTC. Translating it yields CASSYLGVSNNEQFF.

This rearrangement joins TRBV11-2 to TRBJ2-5, with D perhaps being TRBD1 or TRBD2 (5 bases each). CDR1 is SGHAT and CDR2 is FQNNGV in the germline V gene. This CDR3 has 14 amino acids. Trimming pared 4 bases from V and 4 bases from J, leaving 13 bases between. In DNA form, the CDR3 reads TGTGCCAGCAGCTCCTCCGGGGCCCCAGAGACCCAGTACTTC. Translated: CASSSSGAPETQYF.

The chain couples TRBV12-3 or TRBV12-4 to TRBJ2-7, with D perhaps given as TRBD1 or TRBD2 (5 bases each). This CDR3 contains 14 residues. Trimming took off 6 bases at V and 1 base at J, with 13 bases between the two ends. The chain's CDR3 is CASRVSGTSYEQYF. The CDR3 DNA sequence: TGTGCCAGCAGGGTGTCCGGGACGTCCTACGAGCAGTACTTC.

This clonotype came up a few times. The gene calls are TRBV5-1 and TRBJ2-5, with TRBD1 matching over 8 bases. V shed 0 bases and J 5 bases; nucleotides not matched to a gene: 12. Looked up from germline, CDR1 is SGHRS and CDR2 is YFSETQ. The CDR3 runs to 17 residues. The CDR3 protein is CASSLVQGEAATETQYF. The CDR3 DNA sequence: TGCGCCAGCAGCTTGGTACAGGGGGAGGCTGCTACGGAGACCCAGTACTTC. The entire variable domain, with the rest obtained from reference TRBV5-1 and TRBJ2-5, is as follows: KAGVTQTPRYLIKTRGQQVTLSCSPISGHRSVSWYQQTPGQGLQFLFEYFSETQRNKGNFPGRFSGRQFSNSRSEMNVSTLELGDSALYLCASSLVQGEAATETQYFGPGTRLLVL.

The rearrangement links TRBV20-1 to TRBJ1-1, with D hard to call. The CDR3 length is 11 residues. Germline loops: CDR1 DFQATT, CDR2 SNEGSKA (reference sequence). V gave up 4 bases and J gave up 0 bases, with 3 bases separating them. The CDR3 coding sequence is TGCAGTGCTAAAATGAACACTGAAGCTTTCTTT. Amino acids: CSAKMNTEAFF.

The chain uses TRBV29-1 and TRBJ2-5; no firm D call. The CDR3 length is 13 residues. V was shortened by 4 bases and J by 1 base, with 10 bases between the two germline ends. CDR1 is SQVTM and CDR2 is ANQGSEA in the germline V gene. As DNA, the CDR3 is TGCAGCGTTGCTCCCAGGCTCCAAGAGACCCAGTACTTC. Residues: CSVAPRLQETQYF.

This clonotype was seen ten or more times. V usage is TRBV9 and J usage is TRBJ2-1, with 11 bases that match TRBD2. The germline V gene has CDR1 SGDLS and CDR2 YYNGEE. V shed 4 bases and J 4 bases; nucleotides not matched to a gene: 4. This CDR3 spans 15 amino acids. The CDR3 DNA follows: TGTGCCAGCAGCCCCGGGACTAGCGGTTACAATGAGCAGTTCTTC. Its protein product is CASSPGTSGYNEQFF.